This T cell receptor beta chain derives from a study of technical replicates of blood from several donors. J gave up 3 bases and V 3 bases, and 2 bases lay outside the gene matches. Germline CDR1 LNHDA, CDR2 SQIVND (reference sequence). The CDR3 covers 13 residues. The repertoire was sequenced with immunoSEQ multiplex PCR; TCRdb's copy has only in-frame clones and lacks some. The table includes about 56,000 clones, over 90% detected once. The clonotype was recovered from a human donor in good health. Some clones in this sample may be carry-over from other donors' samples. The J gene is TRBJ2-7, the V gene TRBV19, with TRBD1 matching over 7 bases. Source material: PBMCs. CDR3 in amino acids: CASSIDRDYEQYF. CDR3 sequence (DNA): TGTGCCAGTAGTATTGACAGGGACTACGAGCAGTACTTC.